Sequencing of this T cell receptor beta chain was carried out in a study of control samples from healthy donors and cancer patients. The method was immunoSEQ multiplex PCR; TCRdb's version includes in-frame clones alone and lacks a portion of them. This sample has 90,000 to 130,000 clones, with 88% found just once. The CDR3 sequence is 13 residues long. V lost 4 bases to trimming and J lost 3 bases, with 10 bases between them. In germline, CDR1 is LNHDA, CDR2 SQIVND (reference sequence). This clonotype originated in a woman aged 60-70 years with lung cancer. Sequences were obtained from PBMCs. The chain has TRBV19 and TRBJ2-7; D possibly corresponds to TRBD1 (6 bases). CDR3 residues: CASSRDTYYEQYF. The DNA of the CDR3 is TGTGCCAGTAGTAGGGACACATACTACGAGCAGTACTTC.